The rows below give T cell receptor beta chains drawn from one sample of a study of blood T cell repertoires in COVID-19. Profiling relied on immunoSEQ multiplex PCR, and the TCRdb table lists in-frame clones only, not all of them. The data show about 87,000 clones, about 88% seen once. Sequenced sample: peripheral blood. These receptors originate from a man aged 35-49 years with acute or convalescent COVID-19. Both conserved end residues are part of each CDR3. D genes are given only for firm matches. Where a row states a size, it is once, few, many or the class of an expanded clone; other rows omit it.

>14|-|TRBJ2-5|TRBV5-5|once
CASSPRPQGETQYF
TGTGCCAGCAGCCCAAGACCCCAGGGAGAGACCCAGTACTTC
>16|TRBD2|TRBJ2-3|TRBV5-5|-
CASSFILAGLTDTQYF
TGTGCCAGCAGCTTCATTCTAGCGGGCCTCACAGATACGCAGTATTTT
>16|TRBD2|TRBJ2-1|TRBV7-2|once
CASSSSGGASYNEQFF
TGTGCCAGCAGCTCTAGCGGGGGGGCGTCCTACAATGAGCAGTTCTTC
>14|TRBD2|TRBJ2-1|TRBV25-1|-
CASSGLAGGPVQFF
TGTGCCAGCAGTGGACTAGCGGGAGGGCCGGTACAGTTCTTC
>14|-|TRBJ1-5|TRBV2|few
CASSEGHQNQPQHF
TGTGCCAGCAGTGAAGGTCACCAGAATCAGCCCCAGCATTTT
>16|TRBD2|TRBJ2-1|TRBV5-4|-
CASSPRTSGSYNEQFF
TGTGCCAGCAGCCCCCGGACTAGCGGGAGTTACAATGAGCAGTTCTTC
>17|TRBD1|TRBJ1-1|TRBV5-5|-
CASSTRTGSVGGTEAFF
TGTGCCAGCAGCACCCGGACAGGGAGCGTAGGTGGCACTGAAGCTTTCTTT
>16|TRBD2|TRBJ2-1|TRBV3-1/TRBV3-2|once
CASSQEIPSGNNEQFF
TGTGCCAGCAGCCAAGAGATCCCTAGCGGAAACAATGAGCAGTTCTTC
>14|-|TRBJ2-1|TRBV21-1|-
CASSKETGNREQFF
TGTGCCAGCAGCAAGGAGACGGGGAATAGGGAGCAGTTCTTC
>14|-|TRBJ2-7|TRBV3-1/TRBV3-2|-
CASSHQRRQARQYF
TGTGCCAGCAGCCACCAACGGAGGCAGGCCCGTCAGTACTTC
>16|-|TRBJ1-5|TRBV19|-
CATMAGGGGGNQPQHF
TGTGCCACCATGGCCGGCGGGGGGGGAGGCAATCAGCCCCAGCATTTT
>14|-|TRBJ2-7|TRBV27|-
CASSSALGPYEQYF
TGTGCCAGCAGTTCAGCACTAGGCCCCTACGAGCAGTACTTC
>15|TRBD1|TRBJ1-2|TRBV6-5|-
CASSYHGDRHHGYTF
TGTGCCAGCAGTTACCATGGGGACAGGCACCATGGCTACACCTTC
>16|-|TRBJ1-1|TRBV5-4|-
CASSSGGGTANTEAFF
TGTGCCAGCAGCTCCGGAGGAGGGACGGCGAACACTGAAGCTTTCTTT
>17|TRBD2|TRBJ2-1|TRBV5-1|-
CASSLGSGGSSYNEQFF
TGCGCCAGCAGCTTAGGTAGCGGGGGAAGCTCCTACAATGAGCAGTTCTTC
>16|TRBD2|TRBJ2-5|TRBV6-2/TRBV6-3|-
CASSSRGLAGTETQYF
TGTGCCAGCAGTTCCCGGGGACTAGCGGGGACAGAGACCCAGTACTTC
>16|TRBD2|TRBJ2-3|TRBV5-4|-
CASSPNLAGGTDTQYF
TGTGCCAGCAGCCCCAACCTGGCGGGGGGCACAGATACGCAGTATTTT
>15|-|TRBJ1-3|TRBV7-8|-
CASSTLQGPGNTIYF
TGTGCCAGCAGCACCCTACAGGGCCCTGGAAACACCATATATTTT
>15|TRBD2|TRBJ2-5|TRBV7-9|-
CASSLVGLVQSAQYF
TGTGCCAGCAGCTTAGTGGGACTAGTGCAATCAGCCCAGTACTTC
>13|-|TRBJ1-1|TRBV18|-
CASFEGDPTEAFF
TGTGCCAGCTTTGAGGGAGATCCCACTGAAGCTTTCTTT
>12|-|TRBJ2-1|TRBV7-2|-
CASSSTWSEQFF
TGTGCCAGCAGCTCCACTTGGAGTGAGCAGTTCTTC
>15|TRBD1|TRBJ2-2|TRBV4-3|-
CASEPGQGFTGELFF
TGCGCCAGCGAACCGGGACAGGGTTTTACCGGGGAGCTGTTTTTT
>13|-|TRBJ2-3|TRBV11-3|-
CASSPTSTDTQYF
TGTGCCAGCAGCCCCACAAGTACAGATACGCAGTATTTT
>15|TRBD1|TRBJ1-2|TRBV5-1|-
CASSLGTGEEYGYTF
TGCGCCAGCAGCTTAGGGACAGGGGAGGAATATGGCTACACCTTC
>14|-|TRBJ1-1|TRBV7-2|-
CASSSGSSNTEAFF
TGTGCCAGCAGTTCAGGGTCGTCGAACACTGAAGCTTTCTTT
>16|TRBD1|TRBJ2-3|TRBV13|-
CASSVKGRGRVDTQYF
TGTGCCAGCAGCGTGAAGGGCAGGGGGCGGGTAGATACGCAGTATTTT
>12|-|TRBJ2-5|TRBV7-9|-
CASSLRGETQYF
TGTGCCAGCAGCTTAAGGGGGGAGACCCAGTACTTC
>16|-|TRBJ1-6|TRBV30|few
CAWNLRQGAGNSPLHF
TGTGCCTGGAATCTCCGGCAAGGGGCAGGAAATTCACCCCTCCACTTT
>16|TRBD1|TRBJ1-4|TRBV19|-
CASSYSTGPGSEKLFF
TGTGCCAGTAGTTATTCGACAGGGCCGGGAAGTGAAAAACTGTTTTTT
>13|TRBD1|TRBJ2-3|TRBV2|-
CASRGQGPDTQYF
TGTGCCAGCAGAGGACAGGGGCCAGATACGCAGTATTTT
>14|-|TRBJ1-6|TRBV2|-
CASSDQFYNSPLHF
TGTGCCAGCAGTGACCAGTTTTATAATTCACCCCTCCACTTT
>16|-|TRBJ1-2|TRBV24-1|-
CATSDRPGGDPYGYTF
TGTGCCACCAGTGACCGGCCGGGCGGGGATCCATATGGCTACACCTTC
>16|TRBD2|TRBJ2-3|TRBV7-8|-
CASSLVSGRVADTQYF
TGTGCCAGCAGCTTAGTATCGGGGAGGGTGGCAGATACGCAGTATTTT
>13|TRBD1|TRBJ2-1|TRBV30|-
CAWIRDSNNEQFF
TGTGCCTGGATCCGGGACAGCAACAATGAGCAGTTCTTC
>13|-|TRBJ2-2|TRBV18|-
CASSPTEAGELFF
TGTGCCAGCTCACCCACCGAGGCCGGGGAGCTGTTTTTT